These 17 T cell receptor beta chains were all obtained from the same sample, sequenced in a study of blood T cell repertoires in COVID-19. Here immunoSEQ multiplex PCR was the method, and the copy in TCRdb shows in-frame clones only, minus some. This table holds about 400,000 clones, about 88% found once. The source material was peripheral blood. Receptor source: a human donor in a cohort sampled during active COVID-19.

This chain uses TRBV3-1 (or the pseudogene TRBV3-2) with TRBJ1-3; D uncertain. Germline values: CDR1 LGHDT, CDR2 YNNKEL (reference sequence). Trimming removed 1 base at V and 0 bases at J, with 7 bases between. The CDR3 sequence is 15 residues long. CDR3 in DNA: TGTGCCAGCAGCCAAGTTCCCGTCTCTGGAAACACCATATATTTT. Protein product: CASSQVPVSGNTIYF.

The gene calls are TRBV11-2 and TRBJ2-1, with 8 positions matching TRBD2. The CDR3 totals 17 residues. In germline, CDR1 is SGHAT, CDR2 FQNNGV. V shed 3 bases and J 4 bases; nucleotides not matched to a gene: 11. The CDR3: CASSFGLGGGQYNEQFF. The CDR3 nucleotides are TGTGCCAGCAGCTTTGGGCTCGGGGGGGGACAATACAATGAGCAGTTCTTC.

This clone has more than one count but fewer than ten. Here the CDR3 reads CASSLQSSSSSYNEQFF. The CDR3 DNA follows: TGTGCCAGCTCACTCCAGTCGTCCTCAAGCTCCTACAATGAGCAGTTCTTC. V and J are TRBV18 and TRBJ2-1; D ambiguous. Trimming removed 4 bases from V and 0 bases from J, with 16 bases in between. Germline values: CDR1 KGHSH, CDR2 LQKENI. The length of the CDR3 is 17 residues.

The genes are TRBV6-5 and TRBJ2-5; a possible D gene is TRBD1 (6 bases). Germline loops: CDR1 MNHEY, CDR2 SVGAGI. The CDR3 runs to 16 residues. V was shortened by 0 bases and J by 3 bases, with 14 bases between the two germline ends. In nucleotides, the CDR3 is TGTGCCAGCAGTTACTCTTGGACAGCCCGGGAAGAGACCCAGTACTTC. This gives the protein CASSYSWTAREETQYF.

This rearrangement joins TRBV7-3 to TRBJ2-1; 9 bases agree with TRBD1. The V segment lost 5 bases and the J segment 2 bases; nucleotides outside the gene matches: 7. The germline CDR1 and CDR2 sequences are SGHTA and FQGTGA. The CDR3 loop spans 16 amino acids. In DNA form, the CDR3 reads TGTGCCAGCAGCCGACTTGGGACAGGGCCCTACAATGAGCAGTTCTTC. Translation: CASSRLGTGPYNEQFF.

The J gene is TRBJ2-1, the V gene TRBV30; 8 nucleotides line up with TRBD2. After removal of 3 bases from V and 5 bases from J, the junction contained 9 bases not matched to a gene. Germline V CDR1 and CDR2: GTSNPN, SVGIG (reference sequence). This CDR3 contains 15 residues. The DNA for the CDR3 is TGTGCCTGGAGCACGGGGGGGCTAAGGGACAATGAGCAGTTCTTC. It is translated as CAWSTGGLRDNEQFF.

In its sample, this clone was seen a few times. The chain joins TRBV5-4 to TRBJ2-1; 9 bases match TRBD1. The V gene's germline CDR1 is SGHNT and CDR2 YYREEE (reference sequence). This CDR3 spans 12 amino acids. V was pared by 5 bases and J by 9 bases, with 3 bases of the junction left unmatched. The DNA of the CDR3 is TGTGCCAGCAGTAGACAGGGGGGTGAGCAGTTCTTC. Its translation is CASSRQGGEQFF.

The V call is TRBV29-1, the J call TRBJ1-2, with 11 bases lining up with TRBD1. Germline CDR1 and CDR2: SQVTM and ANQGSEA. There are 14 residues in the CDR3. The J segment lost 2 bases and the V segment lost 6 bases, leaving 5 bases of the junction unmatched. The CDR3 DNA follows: TGCAGCGTGGACCGGGACAGGGGGAACTATGGCTACACCTTC. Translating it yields CSVDRDRGNYGYTF.

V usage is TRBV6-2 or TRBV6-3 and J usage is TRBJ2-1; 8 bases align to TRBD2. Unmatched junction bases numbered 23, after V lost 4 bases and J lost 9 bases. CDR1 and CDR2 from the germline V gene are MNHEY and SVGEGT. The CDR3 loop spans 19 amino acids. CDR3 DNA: TGTGCCAGCAGTTTCCCGGGAAGCGGGAGTATTCCGAGGATAACTGAGCAGTTCTTC. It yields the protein CASSFPGSGSIPRITEQFF.

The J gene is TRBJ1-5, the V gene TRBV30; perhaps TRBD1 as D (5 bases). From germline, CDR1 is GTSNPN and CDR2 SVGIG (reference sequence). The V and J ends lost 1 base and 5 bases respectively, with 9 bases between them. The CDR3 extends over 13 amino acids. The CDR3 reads CAWSGLGDQPQHF. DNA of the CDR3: TGTGCCTGGAGTGGGCTAGGGGATCAGCCCCAGCATTTT.

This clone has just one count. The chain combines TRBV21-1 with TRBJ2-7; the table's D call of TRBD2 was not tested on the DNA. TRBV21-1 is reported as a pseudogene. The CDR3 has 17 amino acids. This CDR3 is CASSKEATSGANYEQYF. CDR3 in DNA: TGTGCCAGCAGCAAAGAGGCGACTAGCGGGGCAAACTACGAGCAGTACTTC.

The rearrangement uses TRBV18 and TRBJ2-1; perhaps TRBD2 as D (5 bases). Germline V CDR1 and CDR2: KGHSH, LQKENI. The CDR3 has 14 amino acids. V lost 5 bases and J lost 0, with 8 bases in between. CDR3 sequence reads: CASSGSSSYNEQFF. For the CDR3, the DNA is TGTGCCAGCTCAGGGAGTAGCTCCTACAATGAGCAGTTCTTC. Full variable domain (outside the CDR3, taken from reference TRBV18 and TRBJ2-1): NAGVMQNPRHLVRRRGQEARLRCSPMKGHSHVYWYRQLPEEGLKFMVYLQKENIIDESGMPKERFSAEFPKEGPSILRIQQVVRGDSAAYFCASSGSSSYNEQFFGPGTRLTVL.

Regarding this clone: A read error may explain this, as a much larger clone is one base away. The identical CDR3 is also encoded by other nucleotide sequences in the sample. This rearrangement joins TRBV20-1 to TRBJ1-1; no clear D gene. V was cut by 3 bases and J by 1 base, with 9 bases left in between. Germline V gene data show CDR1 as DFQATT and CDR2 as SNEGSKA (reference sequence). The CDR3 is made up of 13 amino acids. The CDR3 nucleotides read TGCAGTGCTAGTCCCCCCGGGAACACTGAAGCTTTCTTT. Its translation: CSASPPGNTEAFF.

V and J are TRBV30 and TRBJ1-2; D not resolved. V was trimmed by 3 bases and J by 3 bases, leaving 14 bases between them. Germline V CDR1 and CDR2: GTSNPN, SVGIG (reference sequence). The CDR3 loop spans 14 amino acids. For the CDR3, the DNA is TGTGCCTGGAGCGTAATGGGCAGCTACTATGGCTACACCTTC. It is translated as CAWSVMGSYYGYTF. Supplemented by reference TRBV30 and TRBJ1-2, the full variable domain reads SQTIHQWPATLVQPVGSPLSLECTVEGTSNPNLYWYRQAAGRGLQLLFYSVGIGQISSEVPQNLSASRPQDRQFILSSKKLLLSDSGFYLCAWSVMGSYYGYTFGSGTRLTVV.

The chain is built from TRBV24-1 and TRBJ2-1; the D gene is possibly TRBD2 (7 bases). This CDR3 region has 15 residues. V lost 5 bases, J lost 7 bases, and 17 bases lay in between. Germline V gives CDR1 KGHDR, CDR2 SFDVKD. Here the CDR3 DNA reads TGTGCCACCAGTGTCGGGGGGCTTGGGATGAATGAGCAGTTCTTC. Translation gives CATSVGGLGMNEQFF.

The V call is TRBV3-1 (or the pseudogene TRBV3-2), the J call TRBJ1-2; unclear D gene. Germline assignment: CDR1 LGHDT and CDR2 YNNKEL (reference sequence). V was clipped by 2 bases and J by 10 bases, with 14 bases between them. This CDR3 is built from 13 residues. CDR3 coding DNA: TGTGCCAGCAGCCAACACCGGCTGCGGGTCTACACCTTC. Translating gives CASSQHRLRVYTF.

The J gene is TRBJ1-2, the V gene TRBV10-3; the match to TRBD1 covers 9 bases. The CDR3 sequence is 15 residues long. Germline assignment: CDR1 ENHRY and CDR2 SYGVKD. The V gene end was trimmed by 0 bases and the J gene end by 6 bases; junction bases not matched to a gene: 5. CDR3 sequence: CAISESRDRENGYTF. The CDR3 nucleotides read TGTGCCATCAGTGAGTCCAGGGACAGGGAAAATGGCTACACCTTC.